Reported below is one TCR beta chain. This sample is part of a study of cytomegalovirus exposure and HLA in healthy donors. The PCR used 60 Vbeta and 13 Jbeta primers. TCRdb's table, derived via immunoSEQ multiplex PCR, lists solely in-frame clones and lacks some. Here the sample spans about 98,000 clones, about 85% being singletons. Trimming stripped 7 bases from V and 4 bases from J, with 14 bases between. Germline V gives CDR1 SQVTM, CDR2 ANQGSEA. The CDR3 spans 13 residues. The rearrangement links TRBV29-1 to TRBJ2-1; D possibly corresponds to TRBD2 (6 bases). The receptor's source is a female donor in good health and CMV-seropositive. The sequenced material came from PBMCs. The CDR3 loop reads CSATGSLYNEQFF. The CDR3 bases are TGCAGCGCGACCGGGAGCCTATACAATGAGCAGTTCTTC.